This entry features one T cell receptor beta chain sequence. What it binds is unknown. The data stem from a study of tumor-infiltrating lymphocytes in localized non-small cell lung cancer. For the study at large: The cohort mixed smokers and never-smokers, several histologies, and some post-neoadjuvant-chemotherapy samples.

Produced via immunoSEQ multiplex PCR; TCRdb's table is partial and in-frame only. The table shows about 6,700 clones, with 60% to 85% occurring only once. Study-level findings and limits: TCR sequencing covered a subset of patients with enough tissue. Immunotypes IM1 and IM2 had similar TCR-derived T-cell fractions. Different pieces of the same tissue went to different assays, confounding technical variation with intratumor heterogeneity.

Trimming stripped 5 bases from V and 7 bases from J, with 14 bases between. Germline V gene data show CDR1 as SGHVS and CDR2 as FNYEAQ. The CDR3 extends over 14 amino acids. The source material was uninvolved lung tissue not adjacent to the tumor. The receptor comes from a human donor with non-small cell lung cancer. The chain employs TRBV7-6 and TRBJ2-2; tentative D call: TRBD2 (6 bases). CDR3 sequence reads: CASSGQGLLGELFF. The CDR3 DNA is TGTGCCAGCAGCGGTCAGGGACTCCTCGGGGAGCTGTTTTTT.